The entry below describes one TCR beta chain. Its antigen is unidentified. The sample comes from a study of cytomegalovirus exposure and HLA in healthy donors. Study-level results: A later analysis linked some 17,000 TCR beta sequences to HLA alleles at 0.05 false discovery rate. A further, later analysis showed that HLA-associated TCR beta chains (compared with equally common others) were more clonally expanded. Follow-up analysis found HLA locus-dependent TCR association rates, highest for DRB1 and lowest for HLA-C. Later genetic work tied a missense DCLRE1C variant to beta-chain V and J trimming.

The PCR had 60 Vbeta and 13 Jbeta primers. Data came from immunoSEQ multiplex PCR; TCRdb stores just in-frame clones and leaves some out. Altogether more than 85,000 clones are present, under 85% being singletons, with the ten largest covering around 2.1%. This CDR3 has 17 amino acids. From germline, CDR1 is MDHEN and CDR2 SYDVKM. J gave up 5 bases and V 4 bases, and 10 bases lay outside the gene matches. The sequencing input was PBMCs. The chain is built from TRBV28 and TRBJ1-5; TRBD1 agrees at 11 bases. The sequence was obtained from a boy younger than 18 in good health and CMV-seronegative. The CDR3 sequence: CASSYVGQGANDQPQHF. The CDR3 nucleotides read TGTGCCAGCAGTTACGTCGGACAGGGGGCGAATGATCAGCCCCAGCATTTT.